This T cell receptor (beta chain) was recorded in a study of cytomegalovirus exposure and HLA in healthy donors. Study-level background: An analysis done earlier identified almost 120 million unique TCR beta sequences from 190 million or so T cells. Regarding the study as a whole: A later analysis by the authors found several of the most significant clusters apparently linked to common viral pathogens.

The PCR had 60 Vbeta and 13 Jbeta primers. Sequencing was performed with immunoSEQ multiplex PCR; in TCRdb, only in-frame clones are kept and a portion is missing. The table records 140,000 or so clones, 76% of them present only once. This CDR3 has 15 residues. Germline V lookup: CDR1 GTSNPN, CDR2 SVGIG (reference sequence). V lost 1 base to trimming and J lost 0 bases; unmatched junction nucleotides: 1. Regarding this clone: The target antigen is unknown.

This receptor was obtained from a middle-aged woman in good health and CMV-seronegative. The chain combines TRBV30 with TRBJ2-1; 9 nucleotides line up with TRBD1. Sequencing input: PBMCs. The CDR3 nucleotides are TGTGCCTGGAGTGGGGACAGGGCCTCCTACAATGAGCAGTTCTTC. This translates into CAWSGDRASYNEQFF. The full variable domain, completed using reference TRBV30 and TRBJ2-1, is SQTIHQWPATLVQPVGSPLSLECTVEGTSNPNLYWYRQAAGRGLQLLFYSVGIGQISSEVPQNLSASRPQDRQFILSSKKLLLSDSGFYLCAWSGDRASYNEQFFGPGTRLTVL.